Sequencing of this TCR beta chain was carried out in a study of cytomegalovirus exposure and HLA in healthy donors (dated by TCRdb to 2017 to 2019). Context from the whole study: In an earlier analysis of approximately 500 of the donors, 276 Gb of sequence data and about 110 million unique TCR beta sequences from about 179 million T cells were reported. A later analysis re-analyzed previously published TCR beta repertoires from roughly 690 donors and added high-resolution HLA genotyping to study TCR occurrence patterns. Approximately 300 gigabases of sequencing data and tens of millions of unique TCR sequences made up an early release that covered approximately 650 HLA-typed donors. A later genetic analysis took genome-wide SNP genotypes for about 55% of the roughly 700 donors and used that subset as a discovery cohort. Among around 400 genotyped donors of the cohort, an average of approximately 240,000 unique TCR beta nucleotide sequences was sequenced per donor, of which roughly 17% were non-productive. The study aimed to test whether cataloging public T cell receptors could reveal signatures of past pathogen exposure. To predict cytomegalovirus infection status, the study brought together high-throughput TCR immunosequencing, statistical association of individual TCRs with disease status, and machine learning. The number of typed donors differed by locus: about 620-640 for A, B, C, DRB1 and DQB1; some 540 for DQA1; 606 for DPA1; and some 430 for DPB1. Using immunosequencing, the study profiled T cell repertoires from 640 or so subjects and related those repertoires to cytomegalovirus serostatus. Both class I and class II loci were covered by HLA typing, at four-digit resolution. Among the approximately 430 genotyped donors, approximately 77% belonged to the genetic ancestry cluster associated with self-reported Caucasian donors. The later analysis used no new phenotypic data to find candidate immune exposures, relying instead on TCR beta sequences and their occurrence across donors. A separate validation cohort of approximately 120 different subjects was used in addition to the approximately 610-subject first cohort. An earlier analysis of around 640 of the donors used high-throughput TCR beta sequencing to judge whether each TCR beta V gene segment behaved as functional or pseudogenic. A handful of DR-DQ haplotypes were handled as single units for association and clustering because linkage in the cohort was strong. Donor age, sex, ethnicity and CMV serostatus were compiled alongside the repertoire data. All discovery cohort repertoires had been generated using a single sequencing platform.

In total, roughly 670 healthy bone marrow donors made up the cohort. At the time of sampling, all cohort members were nominally healthy, though unrecorded immune exposures were likely present. The donor tested CMV seronegative and was one of the 352 seronegative cohort members. A peripheral blood sample was provided by each donor, and peripheral blood mononuclear cells were used for TCR beta sequencing. The Qiagen DNeasy Blood Extraction Kit was used to extract genomic DNA from the blood cell samples. Broad study findings and their caveats: At a false discovery rate of 0.05, a later analysis linked roughly 17,000 TCR beta sequences to specific HLA alleles. Across donors, most TCR sequences were observed very rarely, whereas some public TCRs were present in many individuals. According to a later analysis, TCR association rates differed among HLA loci, with DRB1 alleles showing the most associated TCRs and HLA-C alleles showing the fewest. A few of the identified cytomegalovirus-associated TCR beta chains were confirmed in vitro to be specific for cytomegalovirus antigens. A further reported finding was that TCR beta sequences accurately predicted the HLA-A and HLA-B alleles for most subjects in the first cohort. In both the original and validation cohorts, the classifier was reported to diagnose cytomegalovirus status with high specificity and sensitivity. According to a later analysis, parvovirus B19, influenza, CMV and Epstein-Barr virus appeared linked to several top co-occurrence clusters. According to the authors, the approach could potentially be generalized to other disease states and immunological phenotypes. The study listed 150 to 200 TCR beta chains as associated with cytomegalovirus. The presence/absence analyses assumed that sequencing depth was roughly uniform across donors, and that assumption may not be true. About 15 rarely observed V segments, including chromosome 9 orphons, were excluded from the earlier analysis of about 500 of the donors because counts were too low. Only TCR beta chains were sequenced in this cohort, and the absence of alpha or paired-chain data limited detectable features. A later analysis found that HLA-associated TCR beta chains were more clonally expanded and had lower generation probabilities than equally common non-associated chains. Strong co-occurrence of HLA alleles, especially DR and DQ, made assigning TCR associations to individual alleles difficult. A cluster of highly shared sequence variants was judged likely to represent a technical artifact of the sequencing pipeline. Immune exposure information for the cohort was limited to CMV serostatus. Because HLA typing was unavailable for some donors at each locus, only the typed subset was used in association tests. V-gene and J-gene trimming of TCR beta chains was associated with a missense DCLRE1C variant in a later genetic analysis, and the association was replicated in an independent cohort. A later analysis found that most CMV-associated TCR beta chains appeared HLA-restricted, with HLA associations seemingly driven largely by CMV exposure. In a later genetic analysis, fewer N-insertions in productive TCRs were reported among donors in an Asian-associated ancestry cluster than the roughly 700-donor mean. Linkage disequilibrium might explain the correlated functional status among segregating V segments, but an unknown experimental factor could not be ruled out. Some IMGT-functional V segments, including TRBV6-2 and TRBV6-3, could not be told apart with the 87-base-pair reads, so those segments were excluded. In an earlier analysis of fewer than 750 of the donors, most TCR beta V segments were observed in productive rearrangements about 87% or about 30% of the time, broadly matching IMGT annotations.

Library prep was done by the immunoSEQ multiplex PCR assay. A mixture of 60 forward primers for TCR Vbeta segments and 13 reverse primers for TCR Jbeta segments was used in the multiplex PCR. Amplification of the CDR3 region of rearranged TCR beta genes was performed with a multiplex PCR assay on genomic DNA. The amplified TCR beta libraries were sequenced on the Illumina HiSeq System as 87-base-pair reads. As for how the authors treated the data: In a later analysis, tens of millions of unique TCR beta chains were counted across the roughly 670 repertoires, and roughly 11 million of these chains were shared by at least two donors. A nearest-neighbor algorithm error-corrected the raw reads and collapsed the reads into unique sequences, merging closely related sequences to remove PCR and sequencing errors. CDR3 sequences were aligned to IMGT reference sequences to assign V, D and J gene segments. Each retained sequence needed at least a six-nucleotide match to both a V gene segment and a J gene segment. Rearrangements were called productive when the CDR3 lacked stop codons and stayed in frame with V and J; all others were non-productive. Following IMGT convention, CDR3 was defined as the stretch from the second conserved V-encoded cysteine to the conserved J-encoded phenylalanine. The earlier analysis of a few hundred of the donors excluded sequences that lacked an unambiguous match to a single V gene segment. In an earlier analysis of about 590 of the donors, a V segment was called functional when productive rearrangements were above 56.7%, and segregating when the standard deviation between donors exceeded 5%. A statistical classification framework was built for diagnosing cytomegalovirus status from the catalog of TCR beta chain sequences. V and J gene assignment, in a later analysis, came from comparing TCR nucleotide sequences with IMGT/GENE-DB human TR gene sequences. In a later analysis, CDR3 sequences and most-parsimonious VDJ recombination scenarios were assigned using the TCRdist pipeline. In a later analysis, each TCR beta chain was defined by its CDR3 amino acid sequence together with its V-gene family, and reads lacking a unique V-gene family were excluded. A later analysis removed several hundred highly shared, low-generation-probability nucleotide sequences to deal with suspected cross-contamination and a sequencing artifact. A later analysis calculated a clonal expansion index for each public chain from normalized within-repertoire ranks of inferred template counts. In a later analysis, generation probabilities were computed using a VDJ recombination model fitted to out-of-frame rearrangements, and the results were checked against IGoR. In a later analysis, hypergeometric tests were used to score TCR-TCR, TCR-HLA and TCR-CMV co-occurrence, with a repertoire-size bias correction applied to TCR pairs. False discovery rates were estimated in a later analysis by permuting HLA or CMV assignments 20 times. A later analysis grouped co-occurring TCRs with DBSCAN, adding TCRdist sequence similarity when clustering within HLA-allele-positive subsets. Repertoires with fewer than 30,000 or more than 120,000 public chains, plus five repertoires with anomalous nucleotide sharing, were excluded from co-occurrence clustering. TCRdb holds this immuneACCESS table with in-frame rearrangements only. Some clones are missing; in checked studies, unresolved V genes explain under half, and the rest has no known cause. That table furnishes V, J and clone size, whereas the DNA furnished D and trimming. Recorded for this sample are hundreds of thousands of clones; almost 80% of them occurred a single time. The leading ten clones occupy 1.5% to 2% of the sample.

Notes on this clone: Its recognized antigen is unknown. No base quality information exists; no much larger clone differs at one position.

CDR1 MNHNS and CDR2 SASEGT are derived from the germline V gene. The CDR3 has 13 amino acids, counting the end cysteine and phenylalanine. Only the CDR3 part of the read is kept: 39 bases, read in frame from the first base. V and J are trimmed by 6 bases and 6 bases, and the gene matches miss 7 bases of the junction. This receptor chain uses TRBV6-1 and TRBJ2-7; 8 of the junction bases match TRBD1. Material: PBMCs. This sequence was found in a male donor in good health and CMV-seronegative. The DNA sequence is TGTGCCAGCAGGGGGACAGGAGCCGTCGAGCAGTACTTC. It codes for CASRGTGAVEQYF.